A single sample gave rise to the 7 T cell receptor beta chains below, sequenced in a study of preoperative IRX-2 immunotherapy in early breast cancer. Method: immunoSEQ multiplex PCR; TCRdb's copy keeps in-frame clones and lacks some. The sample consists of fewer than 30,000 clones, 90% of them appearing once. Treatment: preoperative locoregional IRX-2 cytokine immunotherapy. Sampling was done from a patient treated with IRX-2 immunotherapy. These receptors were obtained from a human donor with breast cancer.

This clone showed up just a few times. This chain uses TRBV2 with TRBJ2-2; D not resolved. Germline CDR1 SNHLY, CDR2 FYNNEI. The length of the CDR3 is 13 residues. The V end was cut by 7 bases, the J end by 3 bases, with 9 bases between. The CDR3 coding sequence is TGTGCCAGCAATCTGGATTACACCGGGGAGCTGTTTTTT. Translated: CASNLDYTGELFF.

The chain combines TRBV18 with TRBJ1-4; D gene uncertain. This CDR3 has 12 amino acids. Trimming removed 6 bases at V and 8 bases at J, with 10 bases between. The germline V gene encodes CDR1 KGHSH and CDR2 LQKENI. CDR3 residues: CASSRDREKLFF. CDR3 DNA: TGTGCCAGCTCTCGAGATAGGGAAAAACTGTTTTTT.

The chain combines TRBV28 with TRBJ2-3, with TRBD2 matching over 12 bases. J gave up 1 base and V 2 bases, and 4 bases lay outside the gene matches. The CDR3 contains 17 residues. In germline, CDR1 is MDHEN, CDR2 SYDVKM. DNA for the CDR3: TGTGCCAGCAGTTTAGGGCTAGCGGGAGGGGGCACAGATACGCAGTATTTT. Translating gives CASSLGLAGGGTDTQYF.

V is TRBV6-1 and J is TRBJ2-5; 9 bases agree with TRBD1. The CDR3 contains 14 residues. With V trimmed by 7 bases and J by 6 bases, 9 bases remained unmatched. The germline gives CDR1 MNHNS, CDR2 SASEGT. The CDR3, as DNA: TGTGCCAGCAACCCCTGGACAGGGGACAAGACCCAGTACTTC. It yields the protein CASNPWTGDKTQYF.

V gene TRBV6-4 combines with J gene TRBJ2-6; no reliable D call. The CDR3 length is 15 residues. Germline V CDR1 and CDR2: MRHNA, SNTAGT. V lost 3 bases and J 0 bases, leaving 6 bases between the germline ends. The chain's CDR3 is CASSEDGSGANVLTF. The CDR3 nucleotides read TGTGCCAGCAGTGAAGACGGCTCTGGGGCCAACGTCCTGACTTTC.

CDR3 sequence (DNA): TGTGCCAGCAGTTACTCGATGCCAGATACGCAGTATTTT. Residues: CASSYSMPDTQYF. This chain joins TRBV6-5 and TRBJ2-3; D remains unclear. The V end was cut by 0 bases, the J end by 4 bases, with 5 bases between. CDR1 is MNHEY, CDR2 SVGAGI, per germline. The CDR3 covers 13 residues.

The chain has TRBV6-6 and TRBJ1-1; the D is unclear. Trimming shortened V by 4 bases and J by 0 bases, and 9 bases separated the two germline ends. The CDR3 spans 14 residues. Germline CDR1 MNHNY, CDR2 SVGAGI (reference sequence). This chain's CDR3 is CASSLGSMNTEAFF. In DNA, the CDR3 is TGTGCCAGCAGTTTAGGGAGCATGAACACTGAAGCTTTCTTT.